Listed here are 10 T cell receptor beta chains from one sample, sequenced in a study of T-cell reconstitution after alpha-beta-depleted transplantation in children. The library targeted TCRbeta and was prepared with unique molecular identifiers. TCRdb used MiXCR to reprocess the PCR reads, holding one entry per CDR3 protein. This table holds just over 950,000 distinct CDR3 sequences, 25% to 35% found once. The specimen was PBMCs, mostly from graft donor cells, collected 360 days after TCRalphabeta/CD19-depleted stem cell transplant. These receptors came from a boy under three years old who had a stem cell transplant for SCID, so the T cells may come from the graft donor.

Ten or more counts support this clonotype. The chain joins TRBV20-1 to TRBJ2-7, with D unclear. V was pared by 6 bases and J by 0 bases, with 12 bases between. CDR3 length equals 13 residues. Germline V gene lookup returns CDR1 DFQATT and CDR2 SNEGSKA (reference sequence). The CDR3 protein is CSALSGASYEQYF. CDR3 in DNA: TGCAGTGCCCTCAGTGGAGCCTCCTACGAGCAGTACTTC.

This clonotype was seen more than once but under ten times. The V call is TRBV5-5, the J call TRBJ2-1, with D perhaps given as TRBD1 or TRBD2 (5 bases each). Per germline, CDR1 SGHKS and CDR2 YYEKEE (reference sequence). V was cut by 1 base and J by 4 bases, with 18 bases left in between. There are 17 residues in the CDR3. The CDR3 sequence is CASSLTYQGRKYNEQFF. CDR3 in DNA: TGTGCCAGCAGCTTGACTTATCAGGGACGGAAGTACAATGAGCAGTTCTTC.

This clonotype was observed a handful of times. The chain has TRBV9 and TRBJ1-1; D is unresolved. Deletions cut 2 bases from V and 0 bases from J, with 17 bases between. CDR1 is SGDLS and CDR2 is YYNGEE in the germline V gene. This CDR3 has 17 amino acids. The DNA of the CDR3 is TGTGCCAGCAGCGTCGATGGGCCCCCAGCCCTGAACACTGAAGCTTTCTTT. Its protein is CASSVDGPPALNTEAFF. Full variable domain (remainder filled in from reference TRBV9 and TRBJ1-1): DSGVTQTPKHLITATGQRVTLRCSPRSGDLSVYWYQQSLDQGLQFLIQYYNGEERAKGNILERFSAQQFPDLHSELNLSSLELGDSALYFCASSVDGPPALNTEAFFGQGTRLTVV.

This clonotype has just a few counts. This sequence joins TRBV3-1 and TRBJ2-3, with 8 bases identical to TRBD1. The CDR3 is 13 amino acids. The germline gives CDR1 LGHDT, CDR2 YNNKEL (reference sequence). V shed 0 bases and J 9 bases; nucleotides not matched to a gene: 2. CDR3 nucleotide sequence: TGTGCCAGCAGCCAAGATCGGACAGGGACGCAGTATTTT. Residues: CASSQDRTGTQYF.

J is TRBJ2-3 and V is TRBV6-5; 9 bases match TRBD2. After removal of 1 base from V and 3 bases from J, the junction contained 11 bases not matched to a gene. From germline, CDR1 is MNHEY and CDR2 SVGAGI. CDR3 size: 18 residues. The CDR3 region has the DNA TGTGCCAGCAGTTACTGGGGGCAGTCTAGCGGGGAAACAGATACGCAGTATTTT. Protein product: CASSYWGQSSGETDTQYF.

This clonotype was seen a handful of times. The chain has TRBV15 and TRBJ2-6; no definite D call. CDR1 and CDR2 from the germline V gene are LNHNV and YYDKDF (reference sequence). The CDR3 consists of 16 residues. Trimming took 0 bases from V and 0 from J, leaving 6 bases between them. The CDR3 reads CATSRDVSSGANVLTF. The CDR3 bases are TGTGCCACCAGCAGAGATGTAAGCTCTGGGGCCAACGTCCTGACTTTC.

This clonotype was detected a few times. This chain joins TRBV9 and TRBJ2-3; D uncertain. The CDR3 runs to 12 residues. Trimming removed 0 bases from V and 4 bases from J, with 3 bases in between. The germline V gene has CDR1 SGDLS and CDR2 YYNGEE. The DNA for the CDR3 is TGTGCCAGCAGCGTAGAGGCAGATACGCAGTATTTT. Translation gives CASSVEADTQYF.

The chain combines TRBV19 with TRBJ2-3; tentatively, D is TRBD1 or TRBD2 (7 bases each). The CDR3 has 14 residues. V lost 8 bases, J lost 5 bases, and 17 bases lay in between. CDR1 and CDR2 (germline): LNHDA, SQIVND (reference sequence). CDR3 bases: TGTGCCAGTGGGTACAGGGGAGGGGGAGATACGCAGTATTTT. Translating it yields CASGYRGGGDTQYF.

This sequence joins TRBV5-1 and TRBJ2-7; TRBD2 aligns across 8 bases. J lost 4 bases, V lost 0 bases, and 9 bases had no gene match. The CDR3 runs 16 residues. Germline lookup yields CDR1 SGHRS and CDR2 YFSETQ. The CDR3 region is CASSLAVSGGPYEQYF. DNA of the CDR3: TGCGCCAGCAGCTTGGCCGTCAGCGGGGGTCCGTACGAGCAGTACTTC.

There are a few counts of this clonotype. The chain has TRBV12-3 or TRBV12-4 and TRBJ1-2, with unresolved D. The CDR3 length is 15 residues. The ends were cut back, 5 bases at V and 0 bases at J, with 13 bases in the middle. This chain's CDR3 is CASSPGGKSNYGYTF. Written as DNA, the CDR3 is TGTGCCAGCAGTCCCGGAGGGAAGTCTAACTATGGCTACACCTTC.